These 17 T cell receptor beta chains share one sample of origin, sequenced in a study of technical replicates of blood from a few donors. Profiling relied on immunoSEQ multiplex PCR, and the TCRdb table lists in-frame clones only, not all of them. Of 85,000 to 100,000 clones in the sample, about 94% were seen once. Sequenced material: T cells isolated from PBMCs. These receptors were collected from a human donor in good health.

V is TRBV10-3 and J is TRBJ1-2; D gene ambiguous. Trimming removed 4 bases at V and 4 bases at J, with 7 bases between. There are 12 residues in the CDR3. CDR1 and CDR2 (germline): ENHRY, SYGVKD. The CDR3 here is CAISGGTYGYTF. Written as DNA, the CDR3 is TGTGCCATCAGTGGAGGAACCTATGGCTACACCTTC.

The rearrangement uses TRBV29-1 and TRBJ1-3; D is possibly TRBD1 (5 bases). The CDR3 totals 13 residues. The germline gives CDR1 SQVTM, CDR2 ANQGSEA. V was pared by 5 bases and J by 2 bases, with 10 bases between. The CDR3 sequence: CSVMRDPGNTIYF. In DNA, the CDR3 is TGCAGCGTTATGCGGGACCCTGGAAACACCATATATTTT.

The chain joins TRBV13 to TRBJ2-1; TRBD2 aligns across 16 bases. The CDR3 runs to 16 residues. CDR1 is PRHDT and CDR2 is FYEKMQ in the germline V gene (reference sequence). V lost 2 bases to trimming and J lost 8 bases; unmatched junction nucleotides: 3. CDR3: CASSLSGTSGRDEQFF. CDR3 nucleotide sequence: TGTGCCAGCAGCTTATCAGGGACTAGCGGGAGGGATGAGCAGTTCTTC.

This clone was detected only once. The chain carries TRBV19 and TRBJ2-3, with TRBD1 matching 7 bases. The CDR3 runs 14 residues. CDR1 is LNHDA and CDR2 is SQIVND in the germline V gene (reference sequence). Trimming removed 7 bases from V and 6 bases from J; junction bases left unmatched: 10. The CDR3 protein is CASTPPDRSDTQYF. CDR3 sequence (DNA): TGTGCCAGTACCCCACCGGACAGGAGCGATACGCAGTATTTT.

This sequence joins TRBV12-5 and TRBJ1-6; tentative D call: TRBD1 (6 bases). Between the trimmed V and J ends, which lost 6 bases and 10 bases, there was a span of 22 bases. The CDR3 sequence is 16 residues long. Looked up from germline, CDR1 is LGHNT and CDR2 is FRNRAP. The CDR3 region is CASGPISGVTGSPLHF. The CDR3 bases are TGTGCTAGTGGCCCTATCTCAGGGGTTACAGGATCACCCCTCCACTTT.

The chain uses TRBV6-1 and TRBJ2-2, with TRBD1 identical over 8 bases. The V gene's germline CDR1 is MNHNS and CDR2 SASEGT. The CDR3 spans 16 residues. J was trimmed by 2 bases and V by 4 bases; bases with no gene match: 6. The chain's CDR3 is CASSGRTGRNTGELFF. CDR3 bases: TGTGCCAGCAGTGGAAGGACAGGGAGAAACACCGGGGAGCTGTTTTTT.

The chain is built from TRBV29-1 and TRBJ1-5; D is ambiguous. V was cut by 5 bases and J by 0 bases, with 8 bases left in between. Germline CDR1 is SQVTM and CDR2 is ANQGSEA. This CDR3 comprises 13 residues. The CDR3 is CSVQFYSNQPQHF. The DNA of the CDR3 is TGCAGCGTTCAGTTTTATAGCAATCAGCCCCAGCATTTT.

The CDR3 here is CASSQGQGKQPQHF. CDR3 coding DNA: TGTGCCAGCAGTCAAGGACAGGGAAAACAGCCCCAGCATTTT. The gene calls are TRBV28 and TRBJ1-5; 8 bases line up with TRBD1. The CDR3 totals 14 residues. Germline V CDR1 and CDR2: MDHEN, SYDVKM. V trimming: 5 bases; J trimming: 7 bases; junction bases outside the gene matches: 7.

The gene calls are TRBV5-6 and TRBJ2-1; D perhaps matches TRBD1 (6 bases). Per the germline V gene, CDR1 is SGHDT and CDR2 is YYEEEE. CDR3 length equals 16 residues. V shed 2 bases and J shed 6 bases, with 18 bases lying between them. As DNA, the CDR3 is TGTGCCAGCAGCTTTTATGTGGCGTGGGACACCAATGAGCAGTTCTTC. Protein sequence: CASSFYVAWDTNEQFF.

The V and J genes are TRBV2 and TRBJ2-5, with 10 bases that match TRBD1. Germline assignment: CDR1 SNHLY and CDR2 FYNNEI. This CDR3 has 14 residues. J was trimmed by 5 bases and V by 6 bases; bases with no gene match: 6. Written as DNA, the CDR3 is TGTGCCAGCAGAGACAGGGGGCGGGGGGAGACCCAGTACTTC. Amino acids: CASRDRGRGETQYF.

Remarks on this clone: The germline gene is not matched at one end of the junction; a read error may be the cause. This chain joins TRBV5-1 and TRBJ1-2; D call uncertain. The V gene's germline CDR1 is SGHRS and CDR2 YFSETQ. The CDR3 length is 17 residues. CDR3 region: CASSLGRNLQFNYGCTF. The CDR3, as DNA: TGCGCCAGCAGCTTAGGCCGGAACCTACAATTTAACTATGGCTGCACCTTC.

V gene TRBV5-1 combines with J gene TRBJ1-1, with D perhaps TRBD1 (5 bases). V was pared by 4 bases and J by 1 base, with 11 bases between. Germline-derived CDR1 and CDR2 are SGHRS and YFSETQ. The CDR3 has 14 residues. The CDR3 DNA follows: TGCGCCAGCAGCCCCGGACACCCGAACACTGAAGCTTTCTTT. It specifies CASSPGHPNTEAFF. Full variable domain (rest looked up from reference TRBV5-1 and TRBJ1-1): KAGVTQTPRYLIKTRGQQVTLSCSPISGHRSVSWYQQTPGQGLQFLFEYFSETQRNKGNFPGRFSGRQFSNSRSEMNVSTLELGDSALYLCASSPGHPNTEAFFGQGTRLTVV.

The chain couples TRBV19 to TRBJ2-1, with TRBD1 matching over 8 bases. The germline CDR1 and CDR2 sequences are LNHDA and SQIVND (reference sequence). The J segment lost 7 bases and the V segment lost 5 bases, leaving 7 bases of the junction unmatched. This CDR3 spans 14 amino acids. The CDR3 DNA is TGTGCCAGTAGTGGACAGGGTGTATGGAATGAGCAGTTCTTC. It translates to CASSGQGVWNEQFF.

The chain joins TRBV5-6 to TRBJ1-5, with 7 nucleotides matching TRBD1. Germline assignment: CDR1 SGHDT and CDR2 YYEEEE. V was pared by 4 bases and J by 4 bases, with 8 bases of the junction left unmatched. The CDR3 spans 15 residues. CDR3 bases: TGTGCCAGCAGCGCCGGGACAGAAAATAATCAGCCCCAGCATTTT. Protein product: CASSAGTENNQPQHF.

The CDR3 region has the DNA TGTGCCAGCAGCATCTCGGGGGTAGAGACCCAGTACTTC. Protein product: CASSISGVETQYF. This chain uses TRBV27 with TRBJ2-5, with D possibly TRBD2 on 6 matching bases. The CDR3 contains 13 residues. Looked up from germline, CDR1 is MNHEY and CDR2 is SMNVEV (reference sequence). V was trimmed by 6 bases and J by 4 bases, leaving 12 bases between them.

Note on this clone: Because the CDR3's place on the DNA is in doubt, the DNA is left out and the CDR3 is given as listed by TCRdb. The rearrangement joins TRBV5-8 to TRBJ1-5. Germline CDR1 reads SGHTS; CDR2 reads YDEGEE. Inclusive of both ends, the CDR3 amounts to 16 amino acids. The CDR3 sequence is CASSFLWVAYGEPQHF.

V usage is TRBV6-5 and J usage is TRBJ2-7; the D gene is possibly TRBD2 (5 bases). From germline, CDR1 is MNHEY and CDR2 SVGAGI. This CDR3 spans 15 amino acids. With 5 bases removed from V and 3 bases from J, the gap between germline ends came to 17 bases. CDR3 amino acids: CASSPYGEGVYEQYF. The CDR3 region has the DNA TGTGCCAGCAGTCCCTACGGGGAAGGAGTCTACGAGCAGTACTTC.